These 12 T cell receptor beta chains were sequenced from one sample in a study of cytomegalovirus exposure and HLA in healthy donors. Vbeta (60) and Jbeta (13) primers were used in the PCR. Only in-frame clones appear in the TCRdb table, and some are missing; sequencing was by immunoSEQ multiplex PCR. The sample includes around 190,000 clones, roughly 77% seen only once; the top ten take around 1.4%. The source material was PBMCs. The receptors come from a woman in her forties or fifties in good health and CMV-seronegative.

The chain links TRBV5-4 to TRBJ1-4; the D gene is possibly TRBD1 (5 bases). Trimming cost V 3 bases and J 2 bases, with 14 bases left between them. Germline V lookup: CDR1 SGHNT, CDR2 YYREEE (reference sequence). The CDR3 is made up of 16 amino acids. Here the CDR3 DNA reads TGTGCCAGCAGCTCCACAGGCTCTAGGACTAATGAAAAACTGTTTTTT. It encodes CASSSTGSRTNEKLFF.

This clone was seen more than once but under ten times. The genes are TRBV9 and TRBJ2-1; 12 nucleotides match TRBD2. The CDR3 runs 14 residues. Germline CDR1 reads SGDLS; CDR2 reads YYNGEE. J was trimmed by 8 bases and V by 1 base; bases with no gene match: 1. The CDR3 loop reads CASSVLAGGDEQFF. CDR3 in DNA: TGTGCCAGCAGCGTACTAGCGGGAGGGGATGAGCAGTTCTTC.

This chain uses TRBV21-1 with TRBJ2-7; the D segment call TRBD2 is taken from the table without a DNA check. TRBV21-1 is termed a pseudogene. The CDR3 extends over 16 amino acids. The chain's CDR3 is CASSKGTSDDSYEQYF. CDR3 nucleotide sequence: TGTGCCAGCAGCAAAGGGACTAGCGACGACTCCTACGAGCAGTACTTC.

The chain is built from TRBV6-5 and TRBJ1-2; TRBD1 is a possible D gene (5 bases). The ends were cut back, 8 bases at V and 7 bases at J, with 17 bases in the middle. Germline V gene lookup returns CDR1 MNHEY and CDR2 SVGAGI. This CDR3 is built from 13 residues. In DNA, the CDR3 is TGTGCCAGCGTAGGAGCGGGACGACGTGGCTACACCTTC. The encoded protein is CASVGAGRRGYTF.

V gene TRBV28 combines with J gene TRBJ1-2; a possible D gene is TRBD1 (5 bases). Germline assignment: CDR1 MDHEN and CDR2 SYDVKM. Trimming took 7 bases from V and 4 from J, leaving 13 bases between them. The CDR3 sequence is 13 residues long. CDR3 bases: TGTGCCAGCACTTGGCAGGGCTCCTATGGCTACACCTTC. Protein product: CASTWQGSYGYTF.

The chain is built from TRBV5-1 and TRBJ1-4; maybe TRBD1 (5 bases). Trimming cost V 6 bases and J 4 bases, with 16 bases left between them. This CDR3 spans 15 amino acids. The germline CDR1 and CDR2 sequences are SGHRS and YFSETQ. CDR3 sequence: CASTRGGGGNEKLFF. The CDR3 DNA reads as TGCGCCAGCACCCGGGGGGGAGGAGGTAATGAAAAACTGTTTTTT.

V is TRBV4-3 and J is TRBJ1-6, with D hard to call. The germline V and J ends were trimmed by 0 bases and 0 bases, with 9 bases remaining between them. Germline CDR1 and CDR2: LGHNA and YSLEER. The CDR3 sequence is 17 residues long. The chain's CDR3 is CASSQDRGSSYNSPLHF. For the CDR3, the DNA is TGCGCCAGCAGCCAAGATCGGGGAAGCTCCTATAATTCACCCCTCCACTTT.

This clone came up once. CDR3: CASSIADNSPLHF. The DNA of the CDR3 is TGTGCCAGTAGTATAGCTGATAATTCACCCCTCCACTTT. The V and J genes are TRBV19 and TRBJ1-6; D gene ambiguous. V was cut by 1 base and J by 5 bases, with 3 bases left in between. This CDR3 has 13 residues. Germline V gene data show CDR1 as LNHDA and CDR2 as SQIVND (reference sequence). Together with reference TRBV19 and TRBJ1-6, the CDR3 gives the full variable domain: DGGITQSPKYLFRKEGQNVTLSCEQNLNHDAMYWYRQDPGQGLRLIYYSQIVNDFQKGDIAEGYSVSREKKESFPLTVTSAQKNPTAFYLCASSIADNSPLHFGNGTRLTVT.

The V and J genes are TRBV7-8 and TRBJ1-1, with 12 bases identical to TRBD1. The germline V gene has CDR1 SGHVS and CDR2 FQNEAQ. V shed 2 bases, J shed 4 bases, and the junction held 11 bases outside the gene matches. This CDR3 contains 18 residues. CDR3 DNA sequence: TGTGCCAGCAGCTTACACCGGGACAGGGGGCGACACTCCACTGAAGCTTTCTTT. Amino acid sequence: CASSLHRDRGRHSTEAFF. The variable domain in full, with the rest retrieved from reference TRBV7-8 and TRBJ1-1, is GAGVSQSPRYKVAKRGQDVALRCDPISGHVSLFWYQQALGQGPEFLTYFQNEAQLDKSGLPSDRFFAERPEGSVSTLKIQRTQQEDSAVYLCASSLHRDRGRHSTEAFFGQGTRLTVV.

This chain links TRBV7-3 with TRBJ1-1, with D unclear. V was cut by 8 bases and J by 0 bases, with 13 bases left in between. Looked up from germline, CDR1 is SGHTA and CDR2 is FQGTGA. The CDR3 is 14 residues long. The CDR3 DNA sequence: TGTGCCAGCTCCCCCGGCGGGTTGAACACTGAAGCTTTCTTT. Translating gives CASSPGGLNTEAFF.

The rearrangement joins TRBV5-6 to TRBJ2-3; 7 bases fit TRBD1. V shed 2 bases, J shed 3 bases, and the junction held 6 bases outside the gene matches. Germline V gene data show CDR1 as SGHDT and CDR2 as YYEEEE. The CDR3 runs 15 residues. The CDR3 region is CASSFWQGVTDTQYF. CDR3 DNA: TGTGCCAGCAGCTTTTGGCAGGGGGTGACAGATACGCAGTATTTT.

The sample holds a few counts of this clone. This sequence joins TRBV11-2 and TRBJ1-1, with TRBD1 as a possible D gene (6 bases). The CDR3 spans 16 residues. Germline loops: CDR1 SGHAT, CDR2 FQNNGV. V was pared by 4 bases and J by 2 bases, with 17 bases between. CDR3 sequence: CASSSFLLRGNTEAFF. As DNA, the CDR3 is TGTGCCAGCAGCTCCTTCTTACTCAGGGGTAACACTGAAGCTTTCTTT.